Listed here is a single T cell receptor (beta chain). The antigen it recognizes is unknown. Base qualities are not recorded, but no much larger clone differs from it by a single base. Collaborating institutions collected whole blood in K2EDTA tubes following their own protocols. Collaborator samples were shipped for TCRbeta analysis as frozen whole blood, isolated PBMCs, or DNA extracted from either sample type. TCRbeta CDR3 regions were amplified from genomic DNA by means of the immunoSEQ Assay, a bias-controlled multiplex PCR. In the source study's methods: The number of nucleated cells in each sample was estimated from the amplification of reference gene primers within the assay. Sequence reads were collapsed and filtered to measure the absolute abundance of every unique TCRbeta CDR3 rearrangement. For each sample, productive Simpson clonality was calculated by taking the square root of Simpson's diversity index across productive rearrangements. Imported from immuneACCESS, the table was reduced by TCRdb to in-frame sequences with V and J called. These copies leave out some clones; in studies compared against another copy, an unresolved V gene accounts for under half, and the cause of the remainder is not known. D and trimming come from the DNA, and the V and J calls and clone size come from that table. The sample profile shows about 290,000 clones; 85% of them were found once. In total, the top ten clones hold around 4% of the sample.

The data were obtained in a study of blood T cell repertoires in COVID-19 (dated by TCRdb to 2018 to 2020). Regarding the study in general: The collaborator samples originated in the United States, Italy and Spain and spanned the acute and convalescent phases of COVID-19. The material from the prospective study consisted of cDNA or gDNA derived from T cells, B-cell-depleted T cells, or PBMCs. Subjects who had been exposed to COVID-19, were actively infected with it, or had recovered from it provided the deeply sampled blood TCRbeta repertoires that made up the dataset. The repertoires were made available in a free public database intended to serve as a resource for research on the immune response to SARS-CoV-2. Samples were obtained from the ongoing ImmuneRACE study (first 160 participants) and from 1,200 or so subjects provided by 6 global collaborators. Nearly every sample came with metadata listing a de-identified subject ID, COVID-19 status, age in years and sex. Where available, HLA class I and class II types were obtained from metadata supplied by the sample provider rather than from assay-based typing.

From cysteine to phenylalanine, the CDR3 is 15 amino acids long. Only the CDR3 DNA is retained, 45 bases long and in frame from the first base. The V and J ends are trimmed by 5 bases and 2 bases, leaving 13 bases between them. CDR1 is given as MNHNY and CDR2 as SVGAGI, both from the germline V gene (reference sequence). General conclusions and limits of the study: The amount of clinical and demographic metadata varied by source and participant and was provided uncurated.

Sample: peripheral blood. The TCR sequence derives from a woman between 45 and 65 years old with active or convalescent COVID-19. Recombination joined TRBV6-6 with TRBJ2-1; TRBD2 could be the D gene, as 5 bases match. The CDR3 loop reads CASSPARRTYNEQFF. The DNA reads as follows: TGTGCCAGCAGTCCGGCGAGGAGGACCTACAATGAGCAGTTCTTC.